The 10 T cell receptor beta chains reported below all come from one sample, sequenced in a study of CD8 T cells in ankylosing spondylitis (dated by TCRdb to 2017 to 2019). The receptor library was made with 5' RACE. Reads for this sample came from an Illumina HiSeq 2500. TCRdb reprocessing: public reads trimmed at Q25 with fastp, clones called with MiXCR, in-frame beta chains kept. Rows merge per CDR3 protein into single entries with the most common DNA and genes. The sample data list about 190,000 distinct CDR3 sequences, and approximately 13% of these were observed just once. The top ten constitute approximately 11% of the sample. The sample comprised blood, either unsorted or a sorted T cell fraction (not recorded which). The receptor source for this set is a female donor with ankylosing spondylitis or in good health (not recorded which).

This clonotype was recorded many times. V gene TRBV5-6 combines with J gene TRBJ2-7; D possibly uses TRBD1 or TRBD2 (5 bases each). The CDR3 has 14 residues. Germline CDR1 SGHDT, CDR2 YYEEEE. V was pared by 0 bases and J by 2 bases, with 9 bases between. For the CDR3, the DNA is TGTGCCAGCAGCTTGGTCGGGGCAACCTACGAGCAGTACTTC. Translating gives CASSLVGATYEQYF.

This clonotype was observed a handful of times. The J gene is TRBJ2-1, the V gene TRBV10-3; D ambiguous. The germline gives CDR1 ENHRY, CDR2 SYGVKD. CDR3 size: 15 residues. V lost 7 bases, J lost 2 bases, and 15 bases lay in between. This chain's CDR3 is CAINAEKGPYNEQFF. Written as DNA, the CDR3 is TGTGCCATCAACGCGGAGAAGGGTCCCTACAATGAGCAGTTCTTC.

The CDR3 coding sequence is TGTGCCAGCAGTTTTGTGGAAAATCTCCTCAATGAGCAGTTCTTC. Translation: CASSFVENLLNEQFF. This chain connects TRBV28 to TRBJ2-1; D remains unclear. Trimming stripped 3 bases from V and 6 bases from J, with 15 bases between. The CDR3 is made up of 15 amino acids. Germline loops: CDR1 MDHEN, CDR2 SYDVKM. Together with reference TRBV28 and TRBJ2-1, the CDR3 gives the full variable domain: DVKVTQSSRYLVKRTGEKVFLECVQDMDHENMFWYRQDPGLGLRLIYFSYDVKMKEKGDIPEGYSVSREKKERFSLILESASTNQTSMYLCASSFVENLLNEQFFGPGTRLTVL.

The chain is built from TRBV7-3 and TRBJ2-3; 9 bases are a match to TRBD2. This CDR3 has 14 amino acids. Germline loops: CDR1 SGHTA, CDR2 FQGTGA. After removal of 2 bases from V and 4 bases from J, the junction contained 1 base not matched to a gene. The chain's CDR3 is CASSLAGGSDTQYF. The CDR3 coding sequence is TGTGCCAGCAGCTTAGCGGGAGGGTCAGATACGCAGTATTTT.

The genes are TRBV20-1 and TRBJ2-2, with TRBD1 matching over 7 bases. This CDR3 is built from 16 residues. Germline assignment: CDR1 DFQATT and CDR2 SNEGSKA (reference sequence). J gave up 2 bases and V 7 bases, and 13 bases lay outside the gene matches. The CDR3 nucleotides read TGCAGTGGTTCCCGAATGGACAGGCCTAACACCGGGGAGCTGTTTTTT. As protein: CSGSRMDRPNTGELFF.

The table lists this clonotype with many counts. The chain links TRBV7-3 to TRBJ2-7; 8 bases line up with TRBD1. The V segment lost 2 bases and the J segment 4 bases; nucleotides outside the gene matches: 4. The germline V gene has CDR1 SGHTA and CDR2 FQGTGA. The CDR3 spans 14 residues. CDR3 in DNA: TGTGCCAGCAGCTTAGACAGGGGTTTGTACGAGCAGTACTTC. Protein: CASSLDRGLYEQYF. Full variable domain (missing parts from reference TRBV7-3 and TRBJ2-7): GAGVSQTPSNKVTEKGKYVELRCDPISGHTALYWYRQSLGQGPEFLIYFQGTGAADDSGLPNDRFFAVRPEGSVSTLKIQRTERGDSAVYLCASSLDRGLYEQYFGPGTRLTVT.

This sequence joins TRBV7-9 and TRBJ2-7, with 9 nucleotides matching TRBD1. From germline, CDR1 is SEHNR and CDR2 FQNEAQ (reference sequence). V shed 6 bases, J shed 6 bases, and the junction held 3 bases outside the gene matches. The CDR3 spans 12 residues. The CDR3 DNA follows: TGTGCCAGCAGAGGGACAGGGTCCGAGCAGTACTTC. This gives the protein CASRGTGSEQYF.

The table lists this clonotype with a few counts. Germline is not matched at one junction end, which may reflect a read error. The chain is built from TRBV7-9 and TRBJ2-2; maybe TRBD2 (5 bases). This CDR3 contains 13 residues. Germline CDR1 and CDR2: SEHNR and FQNEAQ (reference sequence). CDR3 sequence reads: CASSLEERGPAWF. Written as DNA, the CDR3 is TGTGCCAGCAGCTTAGAGGAAAGAGGGCCCGCTTGGTTT.

The table lists this clonotype with many counts. The genes are TRBV4-3 and TRBJ1-6; D is unresolved. Deletions cut 4 bases from V and 8 bases from J, with 12 bases between. The germline gives CDR1 LGHNA, CDR2 YSLEER. This CDR3 has 14 amino acids. CDR3 sequence reads: CASSPGRSDSPLHF. The CDR3 nucleotides are TGCGCCAGCAGCCCCGGCCGTTCGGATTCACCCCTCCACTTT.

This clonotype was observed at least ten times. The rearrangement links TRBV21-1 to TRBJ1-5; the D call of TRBD1 is as the table states it, not checked on the DNA. TRBV21-1 is classified as a pseudogene. The CDR3 has 16 amino acids. The CDR3 protein is CASTPGGCDSNQPQHF. The CDR3 bases are TGTGCCAGCACCCCGGGGGGGTGTGATAGCAATCAGCCCCAGCATTTT.